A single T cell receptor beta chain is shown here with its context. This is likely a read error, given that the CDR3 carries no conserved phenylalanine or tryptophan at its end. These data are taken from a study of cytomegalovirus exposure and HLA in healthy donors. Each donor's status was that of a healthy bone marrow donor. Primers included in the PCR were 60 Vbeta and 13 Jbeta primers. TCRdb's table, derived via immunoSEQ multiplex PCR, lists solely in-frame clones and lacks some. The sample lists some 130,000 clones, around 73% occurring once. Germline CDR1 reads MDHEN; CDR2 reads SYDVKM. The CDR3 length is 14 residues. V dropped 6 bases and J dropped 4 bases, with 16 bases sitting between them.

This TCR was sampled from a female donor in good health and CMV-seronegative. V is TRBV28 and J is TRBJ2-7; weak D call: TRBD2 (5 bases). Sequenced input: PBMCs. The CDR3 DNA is TGTGCCAGCAGGCCACTAGGGAGAGTTTACGAGCAGTACCTC. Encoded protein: CASRPLGRVYEQYL.